Listed here are 28 T cell receptor beta chains from one sample, sequenced in a study of T cells after yellow fever vaccination. One entry per CDR3 protein results from TCRdb running MiXCR on the 5' RACE reads. This repertoire shows 300,000 to 400,000 distinct CDR3 sequences, roughly an eighth found once; its top ten account for 3.2%. Specimen: CD4+ T cells sorted from PBMCs, collected 15 days after the yellow fever booster vaccination. The receptor source for this set is a man younger than 35 who received the YFV17D yellow fever vaccine.

This clonotype turned up a few times. The V call is TRBV30, the J call TRBJ1-1, with 7 bases lining up with TRBD1. The CDR3 covers 11 residues. Germline trimming cut 6 bases from V and 5 bases from J; bases unmatched to any gene: 3. Per germline, CDR1 GTSNPN and CDR2 SVGIG (reference sequence). CDR3 protein: CACRGVTEAFF. The CDR3 DNA follows: TGTGCCTGCAGGGGGGTAACTGAAGCTTTCTTT.

This clonotype turned up a few times. The rearrangement links TRBV4-1 to TRBJ1-1; D is undetermined. Germline CDR1 and CDR2: MGHRA and YSYEKL. V lost 3 bases and J 5 bases, leaving 10 bases between the germline ends. CDR3 length: 13 amino acids. CDR3 region: CASSHRIRTEAFF. CDR3 coding DNA: TGCGCCAGCAGCCACAGGATTCGGACTGAAGCTTTCTTT.

There are a few counts of this clonotype. The genes are TRBV20-1 and TRBJ1-5, with 10 bases identical to TRBD1. Unmatched junction bases numbered 9, after V lost 5 bases and J lost 5 bases. This CDR3 is built from 15 residues. Germline CDR1 DFQATT, CDR2 SNEGSKA (reference sequence). This CDR3 reads CSAVFRDRGDQPQHF. The CDR3 DNA sequence: TGCAGTGCTGTATTCAGGGACAGGGGAGATCAGCCCCAGCATTTT.

V and J are TRBV3-1 and TRBJ1-5, with D possibly TRBD1 on 6 matching bases. Per the germline V gene, CDR1 is LGHDT and CDR2 is YNNKEL (reference sequence). V gave up 4 bases and J gave up 6 bases, with 13 bases separating them. CDR3 length equals 14 residues. CDR3 residues: CASSPQGLGQPQHF. The DNA of the CDR3 is TGTGCCAGCAGCCCACAGGGTTTGGGTCAGCCCCAGCATTTT. Drawing the rest from reference TRBV3-1 and TRBJ1-5, the complete variable domain is DTAVSQTPKYLVTQMGNDKSIKCEQNLGHDTMYWYKQDSKKFLKIMFSYNNKELIINETVPNRFSPKSPDKAHLNLHINSLELGDSAVYFCASSPQGLGQPQHFGDGTRLSIL.

The sample holds a few counts of this clonotype. The V and J genes are TRBV4-3 and TRBJ2-1, with TRBD2 identical over 9 bases. CDR1 is LGHNA and CDR2 is YSLEER in the germline V gene. J lost 4 bases, V lost 5 bases, and 18 bases had no gene match. The CDR3 is 19 amino acids. CDR3 coding DNA: TGCGCCAGCAGCGCGTTGGGACGTAGCGGGGGAAAGGGTTACAATGAGCAGTTCTTC. Translation: CASSALGRSGGKGYNEQFF.

In regard to this clonotype: This may arise from a read error, as a much more abundant clone is one base away. V is TRBV7-9 and J is TRBJ1-1; 7 bases align to TRBD1. Per germline, CDR1 SEHNR and CDR2 FQNEAQ (reference sequence). J lost 5 bases, V lost 4 bases, and 7 bases had no gene match. The CDR3 is 14 amino acids. The CDR3 is CASSYRGEKTEAFF. CDR3 sequence (DNA): TGTGCCAGCAGCTACAGGGGTGAGAAAACTGAAGCTTTCTTT.

This chain uses TRBV24-1 with TRBJ2-2; D is unresolved. CDR1 is KGHDR and CDR2 is SFDVKD in the germline V gene. The CDR3 is 14 amino acids. With 5 bases removed from V and 2 bases from J, the gap between germline ends came to 8 bases. The CDR3 loop reads CATSATANTGELFF. As DNA, the CDR3 is TGTGCCACCAGTGCTACTGCTAACACCGGGGAGCTGTTTTTT.

The V call is TRBV2, the J call TRBJ2-5; a weak D match, TRBD1 (6 bases). Germline V gives CDR1 SNHLY, CDR2 FYNNEI. V lost 9 bases and J 5 bases, leaving 16 bases between the germline ends. This CDR3 comprises 13 residues. CDR3 sequence (DNA): TGTGCCAGTCATAGCGCAACAGGGGAGACCCAGTACTTC. Translating it yields CASHSATGETQYF. The entire variable domain, with the rest obtained from reference TRBV2 and TRBJ2-5, is as follows: EPEVTQTPSHQVTQMGQEVILRCVPISNHLYFYWYRQILGQKVEFLVSFYNNEISEKSEIFDDQFSVERPDGSNFTLKIRSTKLEDSAMYFCASHSATGETQYFGPGTRLLVL.

This clonotype was detected only a few times. The rearrangement links TRBV7-9 to TRBJ1-2; D is unresolved. Germline CDR1 SEHNR, CDR2 FQNEAQ (reference sequence). The CDR3 is made up of 13 amino acids. V dropped 1 base and J dropped 8 bases, with 11 bases sitting between them. CDR3 bases: TGTGCCAGCAGCTTAGGAGAGATTGCCGGCTACACCTTC. Protein: CASSLGEIAGYTF.

This clonotype has more than one count but fewer than ten. This chain uses TRBV9 with TRBJ1-2, with D possibly being TRBD1 (5 bases). The V gene's germline CDR1 is SGDLS and CDR2 YYNGEE. Trimming left V 0 bases short and J 5 bases short, with 11 bases between. There are 14 residues in the CDR3. CDR3 in DNA: TGTGCCAGCAGCGTAGGGGACGGTGGATATGGCTACACCTTC. It yields the protein CASSVGDGGYGYTF.

In DNA form, the CDR3 reads TGTGCCAGCAGTAGAACAGGGGGCGCAGATACGCAGTATTTT. Translated: CASSRTGGADTQYF. The V call is TRBV6-6, the J call TRBJ2-3, with 9 bases identical to TRBD1. The CDR3 contains 14 residues. CDR1 is MNHNY and CDR2 is SVGAGI in the germline V gene (reference sequence). The V segment lost 5 bases and the J segment 4 bases; nucleotides outside the gene matches: 4.

The rearrangement uses TRBV2 and TRBJ1-4; D not certain. Per germline, CDR1 SNHLY and CDR2 FYNNEI. This CDR3 contains 13 residues. The germline V and J ends were trimmed by 6 bases and 8 bases, with 13 bases remaining between them. CDR3 residues: CASSLIRKEKLFF. The CDR3 DNA is TGTGCCAGCAGCCTGATTAGAAAGGAAAAACTGTTTTTT.

The V call is TRBV30, the J call TRBJ1-1; D is perhaps TRBD1 (6 bases). Between the trimmed V and J ends, which lost 0 bases and 10 bases, there was a span of 18 bases. Germline V CDR1 and CDR2: GTSNPN, SVGIG (reference sequence). This CDR3 has 14 residues. CDR3 amino acids: CAWSVQVRGSGAFF. In nucleotides, the CDR3 is TGTGCCTGGAGTGTACAGGTCAGGGGCTCTGGAGCTTTCTTT.

This chain uses TRBV19 with TRBJ2-6; 9 bases agree with TRBD1. Germline lookup yields CDR1 LNHDA and CDR2 SQIVND (reference sequence). The CDR3 loop spans 17 amino acids. Trimming cost V 6 bases and J 4 bases; bases outside gene matches: 10. The CDR3, as DNA: TGTGCCAGTAGGAACAGGGGGCGCGGATCCGGGGCCAACGTCCTGACTTTC. Its translation is CASRNRGRGSGANVLTF.

The chain couples TRBV7-9 to TRBJ2-2, with D unclear. This CDR3 spans 16 amino acids. Trimming took 5 bases from V and 0 from J, leaving 13 bases between them. From germline, CDR1 is SEHNR and CDR2 FQNEAQ (reference sequence). CDR3 residues: CASSPVGRANTGELFF. CDR3 nucleotide sequence: TGTGCCAGCAGCCCAGTCGGGCGAGCGAACACCGGGGAGCTGTTTTTT. Full variable domain (rest looked up from reference TRBV7-9 and TRBJ2-2): DTGVSQNPRHKITKRGQNVTFRCDPISEHNRLYWYRQTLGQGPEFLTYFQNEAQLEKSRLLSDRFSAERPKGSFSTLEIQRTEQGDSAMYLCASSPVGRANTGELFFGEGSRLTVL.

The V and J genes are TRBV7-2 and TRBJ1-4; TRBD1 matches at 9 bases. There are 15 residues in the CDR3. CDR1 is SGHTA, CDR2 FQGNSA, per germline. Losses at the gene ends were 6 bases for V and 6 bases for J; bases not matched to a gene: 8. The CDR3 sequence: CASRDTGGGDEKLFF. The CDR3 DNA follows: TGTGCCAGCAGGGATACAGGGGGCGGGGATGAAAAACTGTTTTTT. The full variable domain, its missing parts supplied by reference TRBV7-2 and TRBJ1-4, is GAGVSQSPSNKVTEKGKDVELRCDPISGHTALYWYRQSLGQGLEFLIYFQGNSAPDKSGLPSDRFSAERTGGSVSTLTIQRTQQEDSAVYLCASRDTGGGDEKLFFGSGTQLSVL.

This clonotype was counted between two and nine times. V gene TRBV4-2 combines with J gene TRBJ2-1, with 7 positions matching TRBD2. The V and J ends lost 0 bases and 5 bases, in that order; junction bases with no gene match: 7. CDR1 and CDR2 from the germline V gene are LGHNA and YNFKEQ. The length of the CDR3 is 16 residues. For the CDR3, the DNA is TGTGCCAGCAGCCAAGATTTCGGGGGGTACCACAATGAGCAGTTCTTC. Its translation: CASSQDFGGYHNEQFF.

The chain employs TRBV3-1 and TRBJ2-6; D is perhaps TRBD2 (5 bases). Germline CDR1 reads LGHDT; CDR2 reads YNNKEL (reference sequence). CDR3 length equals 16 residues. V was clipped by 6 bases and J by 0 bases, with 12 bases between them. CDR3 residues: CASRLGLSSGANVLTF. CDR3 nucleotide sequence: TGTGCCAGCAGACTCGGACTCAGCTCTGGGGCCAACGTCCTGACTTTC.

A few counts support this clonotype. V and J are TRBV12-3 or TRBV12-4 and TRBJ2-1; D remains ambiguous. Deletions cut 4 bases from V and 7 bases from J, with 11 bases between. The CDR3 is 13 residues long. The CDR3 loop is CASSWRGINEQFF. The DNA of the CDR3 is TGTGCCAGCAGTTGGCGTGGGATTAATGAGCAGTTCTTC.

The CDR3 protein is CASRLQGAADTQYF. The DNA for the CDR3 is TGTGCCAGCAGACTACAGGGGGCCGCAGATACGCAGTATTTT. This chain uses TRBV6-5 with TRBJ2-3; 9 bases fit TRBD1. Germline values: CDR1 MNHEY, CDR2 SVGAGI. Losses at the gene ends were 6 bases for V and 4 bases for J; bases not matched to a gene: 5. The CDR3 is 14 amino acids.

This clonotype was recorded at least ten times. The V call is TRBV10-3, the J call TRBJ2-7, with a weak D call TRBD2 (6 bases). Trimming removed 10 bases from V and 3 bases from J, with 10 bases in between. CDR1 and CDR2 from the germline V gene are ENHRY and SYGVKD. This CDR3 spans 11 amino acids. The CDR3 DNA reads TGTGCCACGAGGGACTTCTACGAGCAGTACGTC. This gives the protein CATRDFYEQYV.

This clonotype was detected many times. The V and J genes are TRBV6-2 or TRBV6-3 and TRBJ2-7, with D possibly TRBD1 on 5 matching bases. This CDR3 is built from 13 residues. The V and J ends lost 2 bases and 4 bases respectively, with 9 bases between them. CDR1 is MNHEY and CDR2 is SVGEGT in the germline V gene. CDR3 in DNA: TGTGCCAGCAGTTACGGGGCAGATTACGAGCAGTACTTC. Amino acids: CASSYGADYEQYF.

The CDR3 loop reads CASSSLRGSWEQYV. CDR3 DNA: TGTGCCAGCAGTTCGCTCCGGGGGTCCTGGGAGCAGTACGTC. V gene TRBV11-2 combines with J gene TRBJ2-7, with D possibly matching TRBD2 (6 bases). Germline V lookup: CDR1 SGHAT, CDR2 FQNNGV. This CDR3 is built from 14 residues. The germline V and J ends were trimmed by 6 bases and 7 bases, with 19 bases remaining between them.

The chain recombines TRBV5-1 with TRBJ2-1; D possibly corresponds to TRBD2 (7 bases). CDR1 is SGHRS and CDR2 is YFSETQ in the germline V gene. V lost 3 bases and J 5 bases, leaving 24 bases between the germline ends. The CDR3 is 18 residues long. The CDR3 DNA sequence: TGCGCCAGCAGCTACACCTTGGGAGGGCGGGGGACAAACAATGAGCAGTTCTTC. This gives the protein CASSYTLGGRGTNNEQFF.

J is TRBJ2-1 and V is TRBV9; D might be TRBD1 (7 bases). V lost 0 bases, J lost 9 bases, and 13 bases lay in between. The germline V gene has CDR1 SGDLS and CDR2 YYNGEE. CDR3 length: 14 residues. CDR3 loop: CASSVATGRSEQFF. The DNA for the CDR3 is TGTGCCAGCAGCGTAGCGACAGGGAGGAGTGAGCAGTTCTTC.

The chain is built from TRBV4-2 and TRBJ2-7; 10 nucleotides align to TRBD1. Per germline, CDR1 LGHNA and CDR2 YNFKEQ. This CDR3 region has 16 residues. Trimming at V came to 0 bases and at J to 4 bases, leaving 6 bases not matched to a gene. CDR3 loop: CASSQEAGQGYYEQYV. CDR3 nucleotide sequence: TGTGCCAGCAGCCAAGAAGCGGGACAGGGGTATTACGAGCAGTACGTC.

This rearrangement joins TRBV19 to TRBJ1-2; D possibly corresponds to TRBD1 (5 bases). The CDR3 runs to 12 residues. Germline CDR1 reads LNHDA; CDR2 reads SQIVND (reference sequence). V was pared by 10 bases and J by 4 bases, with 13 bases between. The CDR3 bases are TGTGCCATCCTAAGGGGCGGCTATGGCTACACCTTC. This sequence encodes CAILRGGYGYTF.

In its sample, this clonotype was seen a few times. The chain uses TRBV7-2 and TRBJ2-3, with 9 bases lining up with TRBD1. The CDR3 has 16 residues. V lost 0 bases to trimming and J lost 5 bases; unmatched junction nucleotides: 6. Germline V lookup: CDR1 SGHTA, CDR2 FQGNSA. This CDR3 reads CASSLAGTGRVDTQYF. The CDR3 region has the DNA TGTGCCAGCAGCTTAGCGGGGACAGGGCGTGTAGATACGCAGTATTTT.